This T cell receptor (beta chain) appears in the sequencing data of a study of blood T cell repertoires in COVID-19 (dated by TCRdb to about 2020). About the investigation overall: The collaborator samples originated in the United States, Italy and Spain and spanned the acute and convalescent phases of COVID-19. The prospective study material was composed of cDNA or gDNA derived from T cells, B-cell-depleted T cells, or PBMCs. Subjects who had been exposed to COVID-19, were actively infected with it, or had recovered from it provided the deeply sampled blood TCRbeta repertoires that made up the dataset. The repertoires were released in a freely available public database meant as a resource for research on the immune response to SARS-CoV-2. The samples were drawn from two sources: the first 160 participants of the ongoing ImmuneRACE study, and 1,254 subjects contributed by 6 global collaborators. A de-identified subject ID, COVID-19 status, age in years and sex were almost always included in the sample metadata. HLA class I and class II types, where available, came from metadata supplied by the sample provider rather than from assay-based typing.

This clone showed up many times. No cognate antigen has been identified for it. No qualities accompany the bases; no much larger clone lies one base away. The immunoSEQ Assay, a bias-controlled multiplex PCR, was used to amplify TCRbeta CDR3 regions from genomic DNA. Turning to the authors' computational methods: The number of nucleated cells in each sample was estimated by amplification of reference gene primers within the assay. Sequence reads were collapsed and filtered to measure the absolute abundance of every unique TCRbeta CDR3 rearrangement. For each sample, productive Simpson clonality was calculated by taking the square root of Simpson's diversity index across productive rearrangements. TCRdb retrieved this table from immuneACCESS and kept in-frame rearrangements only. Not all clones are present; in checked studies, unresolved V genes account for under half, and no reason is known for the remainder. The D gene and trimming were derived from the DNA, and the V and J assignments and clone size from that table. Counted in this sample were roughly 250,000 clones; 75% to 90% of them appeared once. The ten largest clonotypes hold under 15% of the sample.

Collaborating institutions collected whole blood in K2EDTA tubes following their own protocols. For TCRbeta analysis, collaborators shipped samples in one of three forms: frozen whole blood, isolated PBMCs, or DNA extracted from either of those sample types. The study at large found these results: How much clinical and demographic metadata was included differed by source and by participant, and the metadata was provided uncurated.

Looking up the germline V gene yields CDR1 SGHRS and CDR2 YFSETQ. The V end loses 2 bases and the J end loses 4 bases, and a stretch of 9 bases separates them. Inclusive of the bounding cysteine and phenylalanine, the CDR3 is 14 residues long. The entry retains the CDR3 DNA only, 42 bases that are in frame from base 1. Sample: peripheral blood. The rearranged chain carries TRBV5-1 and TRBJ2-2; TRBD1 is possibly the D segment (6 matching bases). This receptor was identified in a woman aged 60-70 years with active or convalescent COVID-19. The nucleotide sequence reads as follows: TGCGCCAGCAGCTTTACAGGGACCACCGGGGAGCTGTTTTTT. Its amino acids are CASSFTGTTGELFF. Beyond the CDR3, the reference TRBV5-1 and TRBJ2-2 genes provide the residues; the full variable domain reads: KAGVTQTPRYLIKTRGQQVTLSCSPISGHRSVSWYQQTPGQGLQFLFEYFSETQRNKGNFPGRFSGRQFSNSRSEMNVSTLELGDSALYLCASSFTGTTGELFFGEGSRLTVL.